Shown below are 6 T cell receptor beta chains from a single sample sequenced in a study of blood T cell repertoires in COVID-19 (TCRdb year 2020). Library creation used the immunoSEQ multiplex PCR assay. The source is immuneACCESS, and TCRdb retained only in-frame sequences with V and J called. Part of the clones is not carried over; for the studies checked, unresolved V genes explain less than half of this, and the remainder is unexplained. The sample table shows around 240,000 clones, and about 90% are seen once. Around 1% of the sample lies in the top ten. Sequencing input: PBMCs or T cells enriched from blood (not recorded which). These receptors were collected from a man aged 50 to 59 who had been exposed to COVID-19.

The V gene is TRBV6-5, the J gene TRBJ2-5; perhaps TRBD1 as D (6 bases). With 0 bases removed from V and 4 bases from J, the gap between germline ends came to 15 bases. The CDR3 length is 16 residues. Germline loops: CDR1 MNHEY, CDR2 SVGAGI. The CDR3 loop is CASSYSGAPGRETQYF. In nucleotides, the CDR3 is TGTGCCAGCAGTTACTCGGGGGCCCCAGGTCGAGAGACCCAGTACTTC.

This chain joins TRBV5-1 and TRBJ2-1; D is possibly TRBD2 (5 bases). Germline loops: CDR1 SGHRS, CDR2 YFSETQ. V dropped 7 bases and J dropped 4 bases, with 15 bases sitting between them. The length of the CDR3 is 14 residues. The CDR3 DNA is TGCGCCAGCGTAGGAACCGCGGGTTACAATGAGCAGTTCTTC. It is translated as CASVGTAGYNEQFF.

The chain carries TRBV7-2 and TRBJ1-2, with TRBD1 matching 10 bases. After removal of 1 base from V and 5 bases from J, the junction contained 4 bases not matched to a gene. This CDR3 is 15 amino acids long. Germline lookup yields CDR1 SGHTA and CDR2 FQGNSA. In nucleotides, the CDR3 is TGTGCCAGCAGCTTAGGGCGGGGACAGGGGTATGGCTACACCTTC. This encodes CASSLGRGQGYGYTF.

The chain joins TRBV5-1 to TRBJ2-5; D not resolved. The germline CDR1 and CDR2 sequences are SGHRS and YFSETQ. This CDR3 contains 14 residues. The V end lost 2 bases, the J end lost 2 bases, and 10 bases lay between the germline ends. The CDR3 loop reads CASSLLFSQETQYF. CDR3 DNA sequence: TGCGCCAGCAGCTTACTGTTCTCACAAGAGACCCAGTACTTC.

The chain joins TRBV27 to TRBJ2-7, with 8 bases that match TRBD1. This CDR3 comprises 14 residues. The ends lost 5 bases at V and 6 bases at J; junction bases unmatched: 9. Germline CDR1 reads MNHEY; CDR2 reads SMNVEV (reference sequence). The CDR3 region has the DNA TGTGCCAGCAGTCTCAACAGGGGGGAAGGCGAGCAGTACGTC. This sequence encodes CASSLNRGEGEQYV.

The chain combines TRBV27 with TRBJ2-3, with TRBD2 matching 9 bases. The CDR3 covers 16 residues. The V and J ends lost 3 bases and 6 bases, in that order; junction bases with no gene match: 10. Germline CDR1 MNHEY, CDR2 SMNVEV (reference sequence). The CDR3 loop is CASSLRLAGPLDTQYF. CDR3 bases: TGTGCCAGCAGTTTGCGGCTAGCGGGACCACTGGATACGCAGTATTTT.